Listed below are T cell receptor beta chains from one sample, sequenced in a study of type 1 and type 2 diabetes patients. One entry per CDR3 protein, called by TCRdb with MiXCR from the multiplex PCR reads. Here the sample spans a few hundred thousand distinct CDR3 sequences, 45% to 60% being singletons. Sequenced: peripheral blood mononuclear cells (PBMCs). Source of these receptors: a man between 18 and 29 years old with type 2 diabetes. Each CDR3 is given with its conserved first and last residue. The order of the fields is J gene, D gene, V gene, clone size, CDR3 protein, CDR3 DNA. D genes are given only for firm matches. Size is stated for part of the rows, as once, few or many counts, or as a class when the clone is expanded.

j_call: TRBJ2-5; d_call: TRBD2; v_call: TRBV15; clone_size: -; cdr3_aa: CATSRGLAGETQYF; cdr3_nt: TGTGCCACCAGCAGGGGACTAGCGGGCGAGACCCAGTACTTC
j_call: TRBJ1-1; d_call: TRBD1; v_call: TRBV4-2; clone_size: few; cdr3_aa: CASSPQTGRGPEAFF; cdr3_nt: TGTGCCAGCAGCCCGCAGACGGGGAGGGGGCCTGAAGCTTTCTTT
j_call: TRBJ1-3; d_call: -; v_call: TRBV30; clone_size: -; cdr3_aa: CAWSRGISGNTIYF; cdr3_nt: TGTGCCTGGAGTAGGGGAATCTCTGGAAACACCATATATTTT
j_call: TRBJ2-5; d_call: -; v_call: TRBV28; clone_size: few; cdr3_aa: CASSFLGPRETQYF; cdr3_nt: TGTGCCAGCAGTTTCCTCGGGCCGCGAGAGACCCAGTACTTC
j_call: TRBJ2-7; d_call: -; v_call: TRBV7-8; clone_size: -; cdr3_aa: CASSLAPGTYEQYF; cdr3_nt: TGTGCCAGCAGCTTAGCACCCGGGACCTACGAGCAGTACTTC
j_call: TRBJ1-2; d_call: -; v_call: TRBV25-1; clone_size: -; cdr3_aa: CASSLRGLTGYTF; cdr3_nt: TGTGCCAGCAGTTTGCGGGGACTCACTGGCTACACCTTC
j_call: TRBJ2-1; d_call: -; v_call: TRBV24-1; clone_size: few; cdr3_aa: CATSGPGLEQFF; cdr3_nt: TGTGCCACCAGTGGTCCAGGGCTTGAGCAGTTCTTC
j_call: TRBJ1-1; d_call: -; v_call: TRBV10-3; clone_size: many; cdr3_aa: CAINRLGGSTEAFF; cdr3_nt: TGTGCCATCAACCGACTGGGCGGCAGCACTGAAGCTTTCTTT
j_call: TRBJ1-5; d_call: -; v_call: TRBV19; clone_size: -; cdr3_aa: CASSHTGTGNQPQHF; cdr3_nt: TGTGCCAGTAGTCATACGGGAACGGGCAATCAGCCCCAGCATTTT
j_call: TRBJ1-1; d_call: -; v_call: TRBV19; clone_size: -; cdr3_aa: CASSIPGTEAFF; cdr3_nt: TGTGCCAGTAGCATCCCTGGAACTGAAGCTTTCTTT
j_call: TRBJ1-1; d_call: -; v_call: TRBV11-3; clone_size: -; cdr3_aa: CASSSGQPNTEAFF; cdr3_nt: TGTGCCAGCAGCTCTGGACAGCCGAACACTGAAGCTTTCTTT
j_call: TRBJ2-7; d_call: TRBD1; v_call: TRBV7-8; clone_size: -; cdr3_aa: CASSTDRGQAYEQYF; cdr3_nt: TGTGCCAGCAGCACAGACAGGGGGCAAGCCTACGAGCAGTACTTC
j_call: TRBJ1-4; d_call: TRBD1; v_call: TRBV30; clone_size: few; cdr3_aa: CAWSAFGTGVEKLFF; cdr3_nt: TGTGCCTGGAGCGCGTTTGGGACAGGGGTCGAAAAACTGTTTTTT
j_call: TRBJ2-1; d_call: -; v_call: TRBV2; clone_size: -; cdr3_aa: CASNPSGRINEQFF; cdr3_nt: TGTGCCAGCAATCCCTCCGGACGGATCAATGAGCAGTTCTTC
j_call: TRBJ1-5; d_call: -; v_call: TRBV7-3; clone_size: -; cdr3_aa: CASSFLGLRNQPQHF; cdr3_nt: TGTGCCAGCAGCTTTTTAGGGTTGAGGAATCAGCCCCAGCATTTT
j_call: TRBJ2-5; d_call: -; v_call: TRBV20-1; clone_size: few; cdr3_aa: CSAALARETQYF; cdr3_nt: TGCAGTGCTGCTTTAGCGAGAGAGACCCAGTACTTC
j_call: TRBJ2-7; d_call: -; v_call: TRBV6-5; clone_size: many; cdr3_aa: CASSEARTAKYF; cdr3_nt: TGTGCCAGCAGTGAAGCTAGGACGGCCAAGTACTTC
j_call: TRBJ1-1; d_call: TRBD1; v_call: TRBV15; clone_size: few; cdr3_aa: CATSRDRGQSEAFF; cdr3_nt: TGTGCCACCAGCAGAGACAGGGGGCAAAGTGAAGCTTTCTTT
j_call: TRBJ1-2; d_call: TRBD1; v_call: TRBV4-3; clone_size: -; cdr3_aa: CASSQGAQGAYGYTF; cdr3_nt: TGCGCCAGCAGCCAAGGGGCACAGGGGGCCTATGGCTACACCTTC
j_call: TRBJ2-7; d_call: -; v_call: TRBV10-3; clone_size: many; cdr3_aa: CAISVRQIYEQYF; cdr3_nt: TGTGCCATCAGTGTGAGGCAGATCTACGAGCAGTACTTC
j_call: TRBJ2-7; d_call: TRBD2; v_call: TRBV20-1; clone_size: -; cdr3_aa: CSLRGLAGDGEQYF; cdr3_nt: TGCAGTCTACGTGGGCTAGCGGGAGACGGCGAGCAGTACTTC
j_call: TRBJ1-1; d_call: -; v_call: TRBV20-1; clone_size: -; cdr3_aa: CSARAGSLEAFF; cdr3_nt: TGCAGTGCTAGAGCAGGAAGTCTTGAAGCTTTCTTT
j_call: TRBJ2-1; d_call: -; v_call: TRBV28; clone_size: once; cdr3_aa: CASNTAYNEQFF; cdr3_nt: TGTGCCAGCAATACAGCCTACAATGAGCAGTTCTTC
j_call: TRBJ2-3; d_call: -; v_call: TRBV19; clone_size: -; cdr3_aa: CASNRGGTDTQYF; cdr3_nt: TGTGCCAGTAATCGCGGGGGCACAGATACGCAGTATTTT
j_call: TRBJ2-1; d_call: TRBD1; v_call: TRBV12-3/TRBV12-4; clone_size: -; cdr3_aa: CASSPDRGPYNEQFF; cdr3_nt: TGTGCCAGCAGCCCGGACAGGGGACCCTACAATGAGCAGTTCTTC
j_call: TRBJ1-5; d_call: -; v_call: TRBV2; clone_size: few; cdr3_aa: CASSDPREGEDQPQHF; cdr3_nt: TGTGCCAGCAGTGATCCGAGGGAGGGTGAGGATCAGCCCCAGCATTTT
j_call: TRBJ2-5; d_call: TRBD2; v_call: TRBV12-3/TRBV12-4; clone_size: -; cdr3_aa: CASSLTSSGGETQYF; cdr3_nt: TGTGCCAGCAGCTTAACGTCTAGCGGGGGGGAGACCCAGTACTTC
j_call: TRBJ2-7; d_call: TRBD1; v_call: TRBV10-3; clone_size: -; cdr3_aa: CATDRGPLYEQYF; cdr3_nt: TGTGCCACCGACAGGGGCCCACTCTACGAGCAGTACTTC
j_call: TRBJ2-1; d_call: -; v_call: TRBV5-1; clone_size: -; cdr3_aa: CASSADGQQHEQFF; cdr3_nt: TGCGCCAGCTCTGCGGACGGGCAACAACATGAGCAGTTCTTC
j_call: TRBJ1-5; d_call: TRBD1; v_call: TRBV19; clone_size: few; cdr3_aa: CASIPTRQGAVQPQHF; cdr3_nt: TGTGCCAGTATCCCTACCCGACAGGGGGCGGTTCAGCCCCAGCATTTT
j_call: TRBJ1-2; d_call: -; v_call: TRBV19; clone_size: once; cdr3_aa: CASSIEAGDGYTF; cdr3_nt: TGTGCCAGTAGTATAGAGGCAGGGGATGGCTACACCTTC
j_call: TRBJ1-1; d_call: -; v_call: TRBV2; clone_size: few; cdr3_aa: CASSEVGENTEAFF; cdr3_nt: TGTGCCAGCAGTGAGGTAGGAGAAAACACTGAAGCTTTCTTT
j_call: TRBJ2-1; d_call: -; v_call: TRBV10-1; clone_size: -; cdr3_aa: CASSEFSELDSQFF; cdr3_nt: TGCGCCAGCAGTGAGTTTAGTGAGCTAGACTCGCAGTTCTTC
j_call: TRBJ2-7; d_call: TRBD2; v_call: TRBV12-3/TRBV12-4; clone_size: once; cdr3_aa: CASSLGLAGSEQYF; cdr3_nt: TGTGCCAGCAGTTTAGGGCTAGCGGGAAGCGAGCAGTACTTC
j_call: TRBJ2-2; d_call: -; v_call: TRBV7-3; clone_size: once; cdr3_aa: CASSLGSGLTGELFF; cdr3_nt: TGTGCCAGCAGCCTAGGAAGCGGCCTCACCGGGGAGCTGTTTTTT
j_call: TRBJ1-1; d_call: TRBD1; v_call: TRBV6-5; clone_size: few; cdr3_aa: CASCLTGGAQGCTEAFF; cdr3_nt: TGTGCCAGCTGCTTGACAGGGGGTGCGCAAGGGTGCACTGAAGCTTTCTTT
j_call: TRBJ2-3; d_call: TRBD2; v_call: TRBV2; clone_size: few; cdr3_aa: CASSEYSGGFTDTQYF; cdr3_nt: TGTGCCAGCAGTGAGTATAGCGGGGGATTCACAGATACGCAGTATTTT